Presented here are 21 T cell receptor beta chains from one specimen sequenced in a study of blood T cell repertoires in COVID-19 (dated by TCRdb to the early 2020s). Libraries were constructed by the immunoSEQ multiplex PCR assay. TCRdb took over this immuneACCESS table, retaining in-frame rearrangements with V and J assigned. Such tables are incomplete; in checked studies, under half of the missing clones stem from an unresolved V gene, and the remainder is unexplained. Here the sample has roughly 400,000 clones; approximately 87% occur a single time. The ten largest clones add up to roughly 10% of the sample. The specimen sequenced was PBMCs or T cells enriched from blood (not recorded which). These TCRs come from a woman aged 50 to 60 who had recovered from COVID-19.

The V call is TRBV21-1, the J call TRBJ1-4; the table's D gene call, TRBD1, was not cross checked with the DNA. TRBV21-1 is a pseudogene segment. This CDR3 region has 19 residues. In DNA, the CDR3 is TGTGCCAGCAGCAATAGGTGGTTTCAGGCCCGCGCAACTAATGAAAAACTGTTTTTT. Protein sequence: CASSNRWFQARATNEKLFF.

The CDR3: CASSLDPNQPQHF. The CDR3 DNA sequence: TGCGCCAGCAGCTTGGATCCTAATCAGCCCCAGCATTTT. The chain employs TRBV5-1 and TRBJ1-5; no clear D gene. V shed 0 bases and J shed 4 bases, with 5 bases lying between them. This CDR3 has 13 amino acids. Germline V gene data show CDR1 as SGHRS and CDR2 as YFSETQ.

The chain employs TRBV29-1 and TRBJ2-2; TRBD2 matches 8 bases. The CDR3 extends over 13 amino acids. Germline CDR1 reads SQVTM; CDR2 reads ANQGSEA. CDR3 nucleotides: TGCAGTGTAGCGGGGAGGCTCACCGGGGAGCTGTTTTTT. Translation: CSVAGRLTGELFF.

The chain carries TRBV5-5 and TRBJ1-6; D unresolved. The CDR3 has 15 amino acids. Trimming left V 0 bases short and J 9 bases short, with 13 bases between. Germline V gene data show CDR1 as SGHKS and CDR2 as YYEKEE (reference sequence). DNA for the CDR3: TGTGCCAGCAGCTTGGCCAGCGGTCGAGGTTCACCCCTCCACTTT. It encodes CASSLASGRGSPLHF.

The genes are TRBV18 and TRBJ1-2; maybe TRBD1 (5 bases). This CDR3 region has 14 residues. Per germline, CDR1 KGHSH and CDR2 LQKENI. V lost 1 base, J lost 6 bases, and 12 bases lay in between. CDR3 residues: CASSPQQGTDGYTF. Written as DNA, the CDR3 is TGTGCCAGCTCACCACAGCAGGGTACGGATGGCTACACCTTC.

The chain links TRBV6-5 to TRBJ1-2, with a weak D call TRBD1 (5 bases). Germline CDR1 reads MNHEY; CDR2 reads SVGAGI. The CDR3 covers 15 residues. V shed 0 bases and J shed 7 bases, with 15 bases lying between them. The CDR3 is CASSYSSKGMTGYTF. DNA for the CDR3: TGTGCCAGCAGTTACTCCTCCAAGGGGATGACTGGCTACACCTTC.

The rearrangement links TRBV28 to TRBJ2-3; weak D call: TRBD1 (7 bases). Germline V gene lookup returns CDR1 MDHEN and CDR2 SYDVKM. The CDR3 extends over 16 amino acids. Trimming removed 6 bases at V and 3 bases at J, with 19 bases between. CDR3 sequence: CASRGGQGVETDTQYF. CDR3 coding DNA: TGTGCCAGCAGGGGGGGCCAGGGGGTTGAGACAGATACGCAGTATTTT. Complete variable domain (other parts from reference TRBV28 and TRBJ2-3): DVKVTQSSRYLVKRTGEKVFLECVQDMDHENMFWYRQDPGLGLRLIYFSYDVKMKEKGDIPEGYSVSREKKERFSLILESASTNQTSMYLCASRGGQGVETDTQYFGPGTRLTVL.

This clone was observed a single time. V and J are TRBV30 and TRBJ2-7; the match to TRBD2 covers 8 bases. This CDR3 comprises 16 residues. V was pared by 3 bases and J by 3 bases, with 13 bases of the junction left unmatched. The germline V gene has CDR1 GTSNPN and CDR2 SVGIG (reference sequence). This chain's CDR3 is CAWSPISGGKYYEQYF. The CDR3 DNA sequence: TGTGCCTGGAGCCCCATTTCGGGGGGGAAGTACTACGAGCAGTACTTC.

The chain uses TRBV14 and TRBJ1-1; D remains ambiguous. Per the germline V gene, CDR1 is SGHDN and CDR2 is FVKESK. V was pared by 6 bases and J by 1 base, with 12 bases between. The CDR3 extends over 14 amino acids. CDR3 sequence: CASSDGPRNTEAFF. In DNA form, the CDR3 reads TGTGCCAGCAGTGATGGGCCGAGGAACACTGAAGCTTTCTTT.

This clone was picked up one time. The chain joins TRBV12-3 or TRBV12-4 to TRBJ2-1; 7 bases match TRBD2. V gave up 1 base and J gave up 8 bases; unmatched junction bases: 2. This CDR3 contains 13 residues. The CDR3 DNA follows: TGTGCCAGCAGTTTAGTAGCGGGTGATGAGCAGTTCTTC. Protein: CASSLVAGDEQFF.

V is TRBV5-1 and J is TRBJ2-1, with 7 bases fitting TRBD2. Germline assignment: CDR1 SGHRS and CDR2 YFSETQ. The CDR3 is made up of 13 amino acids. Trimming took 2 bases from V and 7 from J; bases not matched to a gene: 3. Here the CDR3 DNA reads TGCGCCAGCAGCTTTATCGGGGGGAATGAGCAGTTCTTC. As protein: CASSFIGGNEQFF.

The chain is built from TRBV28 and TRBJ1-2; 8 bases map to TRBD1. Germline CDR1 is MDHEN and CDR2 is SYDVKM. The CDR3 spans 14 residues. V shed 9 bases and J 7 bases; nucleotides not matched to a gene: 13. The CDR3: CASVQGAQVRGYTF. The CDR3 DNA sequence: TGTGCCAGTGTCCAGGGGGCGCAGGTTCGTGGCTACACCTTC.

The gene calls are TRBV7-2 and TRBJ1-3; D possibly corresponds to TRBD1 (5 bases). V was clipped by 4 bases and J by 1 base, with 14 bases between them. The CDR3 sequence is 16 residues long. Germline V lookup: CDR1 SGHTA, CDR2 FQGNSA. In DNA, the CDR3 is TGTGCCAGCAGCTCCCAGGCTGGGGGGTCTGGAAACACCATATATTTT. This sequence encodes CASSSQAGGSGNTIYF. Using reference TRBV7-2 and TRBJ1-3 for the parts outside the CDR3, the full variable domain is GAGVSQSPSNKVTEKGKDVELRCDPISGHTALYWYRQSLGQGLEFLIYFQGNSAPDKSGLPSDRFSAERTGGSVSTLTIQRTQQEDSAVYLCASSSQAGGSGNTIYFGEGSWLTVV.

This rearrangement joins TRBV19 to TRBJ2-1, with 14 nucleotides matching TRBD2. There are 20 residues in the CDR3. Per germline, CDR1 LNHDA and CDR2 SQIVND (reference sequence). Unmatched junction bases numbered 12, after V lost 5 bases and J lost 0 bases. CDR3 sequence reads: CASSFKGTSGGPSSYNEQFF. The CDR3 DNA is TGTGCCAGTAGTTTCAAAGGGACTAGCGGGGGCCCTAGCTCCTACAATGAGCAGTTCTTC.

V and J are TRBV7-9 and TRBJ2-7, with 8 bases aligning to TRBD1. The CDR3 consists of 16 residues. Germline trimming cut 2 bases from V and 3 bases from J; bases unmatched to any gene: 9. The germline V gene has CDR1 SEHNR and CDR2 FQNEAQ (reference sequence). The CDR3 nucleotides read TGTGCCAGCAGCTTATTGACCGGACAGGGCGGCTACGAGCAGTACTTC. It is translated as CASSLLTGQGGYEQYF.

The chain couples TRBV5-5 to TRBJ1-2, with no clear D. V lost 3 bases to trimming and J lost 8 bases, with 14 bases between them. CDR3 length equals 13 residues. Germline V lookup: CDR1 SGHKS, CDR2 YYEKEE (reference sequence). CDR3 nucleotides: TGTGCCAGCAGCTCCGACATGATTCAGGGCTACACCTTC. Amino acids: CASSSDMIQGYTF.

The V call is TRBV28, the J call TRBJ1-5; D may be TRBD1 (5 bases). With 8 bases removed from V and 6 bases from J, the gap between germline ends came to 14 bases. The CDR3 is 13 residues long. CDR1 and CDR2 (germline): MDHEN, SYDVKM. As DNA, the CDR3 is TGTGCCAGCTGGCAGGGCCTTACTCAGCCCCAGCATTTT. This translates into CASWQGLTQPQHF. The full variable domain, in which reference TRBV28 and TRBJ1-5 provide the parts outside the CDR3, is DVKVTQSSRYLVKRTGEKVFLECVQDMDHENMFWYRQDPGLGLRLIYFSYDVKMKEKGDIPEGYSVSREKKERFSLILESASTNQTSMYLCASWQGLTQPQHFGDGTRLSIL.

This chain links TRBV7-2 with TRBJ1-6; 8 bases align to TRBD1. The trim removed 3 bases at V and 7 bases at J, leaving 5 bases unmatched. There are 15 residues in the CDR3. Germline values: CDR1 SGHTA, CDR2 FQGNSA. The CDR3 DNA follows: TGTGCCAGCAGCTTTAAGACAGGGGAGAATTCACCCCTCCACTTT. Its protein is CASSFKTGENSPLHF.

V usage is TRBV19 and J usage is TRBJ1-3; TRBD1 is a possible D gene (5 bases). Germline CDR1 reads LNHDA; CDR2 reads SQIVND (reference sequence). The CDR3 runs 17 residues. The V and J ends lost 3 bases and 7 bases respectively, with 22 bases between them. The CDR3 nucleotides read TGTGCCAGTAGTATTCCACGTCCGGTGGAGGGGAAGAACACCATATATTTT. Protein sequence: CASSIPRPVEGKNTIYF.

The chain joins TRBV19 to TRBJ1-1; the match to TRBD1 covers 9 bases. Losses at the gene ends were 10 bases for V and 11 bases for J; bases not matched to a gene: 5. The CDR3 consists of 10 residues. CDR1 is LNHDA and CDR2 is SQIVND in the germline V gene (reference sequence). The CDR3 sequence is CATRDRAAFF. CDR3 coding DNA: TGTGCCACCAGGGACAGGGCGGCTTTCTTT.

The chain joins TRBV29-1 to TRBJ2-7; D is undetermined. This CDR3 spans 13 amino acids. Germline lookup yields CDR1 SQVTM and CDR2 ANQGSEA. Deletions cut 4 bases from V and 0 bases from J, with 10 bases between. The CDR3 DNA reads TGCAGCGTTGCGGTGATGAGCTCCTACGAGCAGTACTTC. It specifies CSVAVMSSYEQYF.